Sequencing of this TCR beta chain was carried out in a study of cytomegalovirus exposure and HLA in healthy donors. About the study: A data release that came early held approximately 85 million unique TCRs from HLA-typed donors. Study conclusions and caveats: In a later analysis, HLA-C alleles had the fewest associated TCRs, DRB1 alleles the most. Available immune exposure information was restricted to CMV serostatus only. When analyzed later, a missense DCLRE1C variant was found to be linked to TCR beta V- and J-gene trimming.

The CDR3 consists of 17 residues. Germline CDR1 and CDR2: MNHEY and SMNVEV (reference sequence). Trimming removed 6 bases from V and 1 base from J; junction bases left unmatched: 5. Details on this clone: Its antigen is unidentified.

PCR employed 60 Vbeta and 13 Jbeta primers. Here immunoSEQ multiplex PCR was the method, and the copy in TCRdb shows in-frame clones only, minus some. The specimen's table records around 53,000 clones. Sequenced input: PBMCs. The clonotype comes from a man aged 18-30 years in good health and CMV-seropositive. The chain couples TRBV27 to TRBJ2-1, with 14 bases lining up with TRBD2. The CDR3 loop reads CASSRLAGGRSYNEQFF. CDR3 coding DNA: TGTGCCAGCAGCCGACTAGCGGGAGGGAGATCCTACAATGAGCAGTTCTTC.